The clone carrying this T cell receptor (beta chain) was observed many times. TCRdb called the 5' RACE reads again in MiXCR, with one record for every CDR3 protein. Among 200,000 to 250,000 distinct CDR3 sequences, about 26% were seen once, and the ten largest hold about 6.2%. Trimming removed 4 bases at V and 7 bases at J, with 13 bases between. This CDR3 spans 13 amino acids. This sample was included in a study of CD8 T cells in ankylosing spondylitis. The sequence was obtained from a male donor with ankylosing spondylitis or in good health (not recorded which). V gene TRBV12-3 or TRBV12-4 combines with J gene TRBJ2-5; D gene ambiguous. Material for sequencing was blood, either unsorted or a sorted T cell fraction (not recorded which). The CDR3 DNA reads TGTGCCAGCAGTTCCTCCCGCAAGGGGACCCAGTACTTC. This sequence encodes CASSSSRKGTQYF.